Listed here is a single T cell receptor (beta chain). Since a much larger clone is just one base distant, this may be a read error. This sample was included in a study of regulatory T cells in long-lasting Graves disease. Documented time point: newly diagnosed GD, antithyroid drugs for less than 3 months. PBMC RNA was the source of the TCR library. According to the study, TCR beta libraries were built with iRepertoire HTBI primers and CDR3-region Arm-PCR. Each CDR3 protein is one row after TCRdb ran MiXCR on the multiplex PCR reads. The sample records 450,000 to 650,000 distinct CDR3 sequences, 15% to 20% being singletons. These data also featured in a second study, about T cells in Graves' hyperthyroidism and ophthalmopathy. From that paper: Researchers defined stable Graves' hyperthyroidism as no ophthalmopathy progression within 18 months.

The TCR comes from a woman aged 35-65 years with Graves disease. Source: peripheral blood mononuclear cells (PBMCs), taken at new diagnosis, from a patient treated with antithyroid drugs.

The CDR3 nucleotides are TGTGCCAGCAGCCTCTCTAGCAGGGGGTCCTACGAGCAGTACTTC. This translates into CASSLSSRGSYEQYF. V usage is TRBV12-3 or TRBV12-4 and J usage is TRBJ2-7; TRBD1 agrees at 7 bases. This CDR3 region has 15 residues. V shed 6 bases, J shed 1 base, and the junction held 9 bases outside the gene matches.